This passage covers 19 T cell receptor beta chains from one sample sequenced in a study of blood T cell repertoires in COVID-19. Some clones are missing from TCRdb's copy, which holds only in-frame ones; the method was immunoSEQ multiplex PCR. The repertoire includes 250,000 to 300,000 clones, 82% of them detected once, and roughly 4.7% sits in the top ten. The sequenced material came from PBMCs or T cells enriched from blood (not recorded which). All receptors derive from a man aged 35 to 55 who had been exposed to COVID-19.

The rearrangement joins TRBV19 to TRBJ1-5, with D possibly matching TRBD1 (5 bases). Trimming removed 9 bases at V and 1 base at J, with 13 bases between. The CDR3 contains 14 residues. In germline, CDR1 is LNHDA, CDR2 SQIVND (reference sequence). CDR3 bases: TGTGCCAGCGACGTTGGGGGGAGCAATCAGCCCCAGCATTTT. Translation gives CASDVGGSNQPQHF.

The chain recombines TRBV9 with TRBJ2-1, with D unresolved. V lost 1 base and J lost 4, with 15 bases in between. Germline values: CDR1 SGDLS, CDR2 YYNGEE. The CDR3 sequence is 16 residues long. The CDR3 protein is CASSVSRSSFYNEQFF. CDR3 nucleotide sequence: TGTGCCAGCAGCGTATCAAGGAGTTCGTTTTACAATGAGCAGTTCTTC.

V gene TRBV14 combines with J gene TRBJ2-1; TRBD2 agrees at 8 bases. The trim removed 4 bases at V and 3 bases at J, leaving 5 bases unmatched. The germline gives CDR1 SGHDN, CDR2 FVKESK. This CDR3 region has 15 residues. The CDR3 protein is CASSPLAGFYNEQFF. CDR3 in DNA: TGTGCCAGCAGCCCCTTAGCGGGGTTCTACAATGAGCAGTTCTTC.

The V gene is TRBV18, the J gene TRBJ1-1; tentatively, D is TRBD1 (5 bases). This CDR3 is 15 amino acids long. Germline-derived CDR1 and CDR2 are KGHSH and LQKENI. Trimming took 3 bases from V and 1 from J, leaving 12 bases between them. CDR3 nucleotide sequence: TGTGCCAGCTCACCGAGAAGCGGGGGGAACACTGAAGCTTTCTTT. Translating it yields CASSPRSGGNTEAFF.

This clone has only a few counts. This chain joins TRBV10-3 and TRBJ2-7; D perhaps matches TRBD2 (6 bases). In germline, CDR1 is ENHRY, CDR2 SYGVKD. There are 14 residues in the CDR3. V lost 3 bases and J 7 bases, leaving 16 bases between the germline ends. The CDR3 here is CAISDKGRAGEQYF. CDR3 DNA: TGTGCCATCAGTGATAAGGGCAGGGCGGGGGAGCAGTACTTC.

The chain links TRBV4-1 to TRBJ1-3; D gene ambiguous. Per the germline V gene, CDR1 is MGHRA and CDR2 is YSYEKL. This CDR3 contains 15 residues. Trimming cost V 1 base and J 4 bases, with 11 bases left between them. The CDR3 nucleotides read TGCGCCAGCAGCCAAGCCGAGCGCCAGGGAAACACCATATATTTT. Its translation is CASSQAERQGNTIYF.

The rearrangement uses TRBV10-3 and TRBJ1-1; perhaps TRBD1 as D (5 bases). Trimming left V 6 bases short and J 5 bases short, with 16 bases between. The CDR3 covers 14 residues. Germline CDR1 is ENHRY and CDR2 is SYGVKD. CDR3 nucleotides: TGTGCCATCAGCATGGACGCCGGGGGTACTGAAGCTTTCTTT. It yields the protein CAISMDAGGTEAFF.

The J gene is TRBJ2-7, the V gene TRBV7-9; perhaps TRBD1 as D (5 bases). CDR1 and CDR2 (germline): SEHNR, FQNEAQ (reference sequence). The V and J ends lost 5 bases and 2 bases respectively, with 13 bases between them. The CDR3 is 14 amino acids. The DNA of the CDR3 is TGTGCCAGCAGCCCCGGACACAGCCCCTACGAGCAGTACTTC. It codes for CASSPGHSPYEQYF.

V usage is TRBV19 and J usage is TRBJ2-2, with D perhaps TRBD1 (6 bases). Germline V gives CDR1 LNHDA, CDR2 SQIVND (reference sequence). Trimming stripped 4 bases from V and 7 bases from J, with 22 bases between. This CDR3 has 17 residues. CDR3 amino acids: CASSTVQADKGDGELFF. CDR3 nucleotide sequence: TGTGCCAGTAGTACGGTTCAAGCGGACAAGGGGGACGGGGAGCTGTTTTTT.

Only one count was recorded for this clone. The V gene is TRBV28, the J gene TRBJ2-1; the match to TRBD2 covers 10 bases. Germline CDR1 MDHEN, CDR2 SYDVKM. The V segment lost 7 bases and the J segment 3 bases; nucleotides outside the gene matches: 6. CDR3 length: 15 residues. Here the CDR3 reads CASTISGGSYNEQFF. The DNA for the CDR3 is TGTGCCAGCACCATTAGCGGGGGGAGCTACAATGAGCAGTTCTTC. Based on the CDR3 plus reference TRBV28 and TRBJ2-1, the full variable domain is DVKVTQSSRYLVKRTGEKVFLECVQDMDHENMFWYRQDPGLGLRLIYFSYDVKMKEKGDIPEGYSVSREKKERFSLILESASTNQTSMYLCASTISGGSYNEQFFGPGTRLTVL.

This clone showed up just a few times. The chain couples TRBV28 to TRBJ2-1, with TRBD1 matching 12 bases. Germline V lookup: CDR1 MDHEN, CDR2 SYDVKM. The CDR3 is 15 residues long. V trimming: 7 bases; J trimming: 7 bases; junction bases outside the gene matches: 8. CDR3 protein: CASNPGQGAINEQFF. The CDR3, as DNA: TGTGCCAGCAACCCGGGACAGGGGGCTATTAATGAGCAGTTCTTC.

The chain links TRBV7-2 to TRBJ2-7; maybe TRBD1 (6 bases). CDR1 SGHTA and CDR2 FQGNSA come from the germline V gene. There are 14 residues in the CDR3. Trimming took off 5 bases at V and 8 bases at J, with 19 bases between the two ends. CDR3 region: CASSTDRRNLKQYF. For the CDR3, the DNA is TGTGCCAGCAGCACCGACAGGAGGAATTTGAAGCAGTACTTC.

Here the CDR3 DNA reads TGTGCCAGTAGTATAGGCTTAGGGGTGACAGATACGCAGTATTTT. Protein: CASSIGLGVTDTQYF. V and J are TRBV19 and TRBJ2-3; maybe TRBD1 (5 bases). Trimming pared 1 base from V and 3 bases from J, leaving 11 bases between. The CDR3 runs to 15 residues. Germline V gene lookup returns CDR1 LNHDA and CDR2 SQIVND (reference sequence).

J is TRBJ1-2 and V is TRBV9, with D possibly matching TRBD1 (5 bases). V lost 4 bases to trimming and J lost 4 bases, with 17 bases between them. Germline CDR1 is SGDLS and CDR2 is YYNGEE. CDR3 length equals 15 residues. CDR3 sequence: CASSPSGRDPYGYTF. The CDR3, as DNA: TGTGCCAGCAGCCCTTCAGGCAGGGATCCCTATGGCTACACCTTC. The whole variable domain, filled in from reference TRBV9 and TRBJ1-2, reads DSGVTQTPKHLITATGQRVTLRCSPRSGDLSVYWYQQSLDQGLQFLIQYYNGEERAKGNILERFSAQQFPDLHSELNLSSLELGDSALYFCASSPSGRDPYGYTFGSGTRLTVV.

The chain joins TRBV3-1 (or the pseudogene TRBV3-2) to TRBJ1-5; maybe TRBD1 (5 bases). Germline CDR1 reads LGHDT; CDR2 reads YNNKEL (reference sequence). Trimming took 4 bases from V and 2 from J, leaving 15 bases between them. The CDR3 totals 16 residues. In DNA, the CDR3 is TGTGCCAGCAGCCCAGGGCCCTCCTCCCGCAATCAGCCCCAGCATTTT. Translation: CASSPGPSSRNQPQHF.

The rearrangement joins TRBV5-5 to TRBJ2-2; 9 bases line up with TRBD1. The CDR3 contains 17 residues. V gave up 0 bases and J gave up 0 bases; unmatched junction bases: 3. Germline values: CDR1 SGHKS, CDR2 YYEKEE (reference sequence). The CDR3 reads CASSLGTGGANTGELFF. Written as DNA, the CDR3 is TGTGCCAGCAGCTTGGGAACAGGGGGCGCGAACACCGGGGAGCTGTTTTTT. The full variable domain, completed using reference TRBV5-5 and TRBJ2-2, is DAGVTQSPTHLIKTRGQQVTLRCSPISGHKSVSWYQQVLGQGPQFIFQYYEKEERGRGNFPDRFSARQFPNYSSELNVNALLLGDSALYLCASSLGTGGANTGELFFGEGSRLTVL.

The rearrangement uses TRBV6-5 and TRBJ1-2; possibly TRBD1 for D (5 bases). CDR1 and CDR2 from the germline V gene are MNHEY and SVGAGI. V was pared by 6 bases and J by 5 bases, with 16 bases between. The CDR3 totals 14 residues. CDR3 bases: TGTGCCAGCAGCTCCGGGGGAGGGCAATATGGCTACACCTTC. It is translated as CASSSGGGQYGYTF.

V is TRBV11-3 and J is TRBJ2-5; D ambiguous. Trimming removed 0 bases at V and 4 bases at J, with 6 bases between. This CDR3 contains 13 residues. Germline CDR1 reads SGHNT; CDR2 reads YENEEA. The CDR3 loop reads CASSLDLGETQYF. The CDR3 DNA reads TGTGCCAGCAGCTTAGATCTAGGAGAGACCCAGTACTTC.

The chain is built from TRBV9 and TRBJ2-7; 7 positions match TRBD1. CDR3 length: 14 amino acids. V shed 0 bases and J 0 bases; nucleotides not matched to a gene: 0. Germline CDR1 is SGDLS and CDR2 is YYNGEE. CDR3: CASSVEGASYEQYF. The CDR3 region has the DNA TGTGCCAGCAGCGTAGAGGGGGCCTCCTACGAGCAGTACTTC.